The 27 T cell receptor beta chains below all came from one sample that was sequenced in a study of post-analysis software for immune sequencing data. Whole-study results and caveats: A few TRBV segments (TRBV5-6, TRBV5-1 and TRBV20-1 among them) occurred more frequently in patients than in controls.

No antigens are known for them. TCR beta libraries were prepared from cDNA with unique molecular identifiers. TCRdb recomputed calls from the PCR reads with MiXCR, one row per CDR3 protein. The sample holds around 400,000 distinct CDR3 sequences, around 37% seen once. The sample was blood. These receptor sequences come from a girl between 5 and 17 years old with multiple sclerosis.

The chain recombines TRBV5-1 with TRBJ1-4; no firm D call. Germline assignment: CDR1 SGHRS and CDR2 YFSETQ. V lost 0 bases to trimming and J lost 8 bases, with 8 bases between them. The CDR3 consists of 13 residues. CDR3 residues: CASSLGTQEKLFF. The DNA for the CDR3 is TGCGCCAGCAGCTTGGGAACCCAGGAAAAACTGTTTTTT. Full variable domain (rest looked up from reference TRBV5-1 and TRBJ1-4): KAGVTQTPRYLIKTRGQQVTLSCSPISGHRSVSWYQQTPGQGLQFLFEYFSETQRNKGNFPGRFSGRQFSNSRSEMNVSTLELGDSALYLCASSLGTQEKLFFGSGTQLSVL.

This clonotype turned up a few times. J is TRBJ1-5 and V is TRBV7-9; 7 positions agree with TRBD1. The J segment lost 4 bases and the V segment lost 4 bases, leaving 7 bases of the junction unmatched. The germline CDR1 and CDR2 sequences are SEHNR and FQNEAQ (reference sequence). This CDR3 is built from 15 residues. CDR3 sequence (DNA): TGTGCCAGCAGCTCCGACAGGGCGTCGAATCAGCCCCAGCATTTT. Residues: CASSSDRASNQPQHF.

The genes are TRBV6-6 and TRBJ2-3, with D perhaps TRBD1 (6 bases). The CDR3 has 13 residues. Between the trimmed V and J ends, which lost 2 bases and 4 bases, there was a span of 7 bases. Germline CDR1 reads MNHNY; CDR2 reads SVGAGI (reference sequence). CDR3 region: CASSYPGADTQYF. The CDR3 coding sequence is TGTGCCAGCAGTTACCCAGGGGCAGATACGCAGTATTTT.

The V and J genes are TRBV10-1 and TRBJ2-7; no definite D call. Germline lookup yields CDR1 WNHNN and CDR2 SYGVQD (reference sequence). The CDR3 extends over 14 amino acids. Trimming left V 0 bases short and J 9 bases short, with 15 bases between. The CDR3 region is CASSESARNRGQYF. In DNA form, the CDR3 reads TGCGCCAGCAGTGAGTCTGCTAGGAACAGAGGGCAGTACTTC.

In this sample, this clonotype turned up a few times. This chain connects TRBV3-1 to TRBJ2-7, with D uncertain. CDR3 length: 11 amino acids. Germline assignment: CDR1 LGHDT and CDR2 YNNKEL (reference sequence). Trimming removed 8 bases at V and 10 bases at J, with 15 bases between. The CDR3 protein is CASGNQEIQYF. DNA of the CDR3: TGTGCCAGCGGCAACCAAGAGATCCAGTACTTC.

The chain joins TRBV4-3 to TRBJ2-1; D unresolved. This CDR3 region has 15 residues. The germline V and J ends were trimmed by 0 bases and 1 base, with 7 bases remaining between them. The germline V gene has CDR1 LGHNA and CDR2 YSLEER. DNA for the CDR3: TGCGCCAGCAGCCAAGAGGGAATTTCCTACAATGAGCAGTTCTTC. Protein product: CASSQEGISYNEQFF.

In its sample, this clonotype was seen a few times. A junction end diverges from the germline sequence, so it may reflect a read error. The chain carries TRBV12-3 or TRBV12-4 and TRBJ2-7; D gene ambiguous. The CDR3 runs to 13 residues. This CDR3 is CASRPGVSHEQYF. CDR3 DNA sequence: TGTGCCAGCAGACCTGGGGTCTCCCACGAGCAGTACTTC.

The chain has TRBV21-1 and TRBJ2-7; TRBD2, the D gene given by the table, was not confirmed from the DNA. TRBV21-1 counts as a pseudogene. The CDR3 runs 15 residues. The chain's CDR3 is CASSYRTRGGYEQYF. The CDR3 nucleotides read TGTGCCAGCAGCTACCGGACGCGGGGAGGCTACGAGCAGTACTTC.

This clonotype has only a few counts. V is TRBV27 and J is TRBJ1-4, with 7 positions matching TRBD1. CDR1 is MNHEY, CDR2 SMNVEV, per germline (reference sequence). The J segment lost 8 bases and the V segment lost 3 bases, leaving 6 bases of the junction unmatched. There are 14 residues in the CDR3. CDR3 nucleotide sequence: TGTGCCAGCAGTTTGAGACAGGGAGCCGAAAAACTGTTTTTT. It specifies CASSLRQGAEKLFF.

As concerns this clonotype: A much larger clone differs by one base, so this may be a read error. This CDR3 is CSASVAGGVKYEQYF. DNA for the CDR3: TGCAGTGCCTCGGTGGCGGGGGGGGTGAAGTACGAGCAGTACTTC. The V gene is TRBV20-1, the J gene TRBJ2-1, with 9 nucleotides matching TRBD2. With the DNA end fitting TRBJ2-7 better, the J assignment may be wrong. This CDR3 spans 15 amino acids. Germline assignment: CDR1 DFQATT and CDR2 SNEGSKA (reference sequence).

In this sample, this clonotype turned up a few times. An end of the junction differs from the germline gene, which may be a read error. The chain combines TRBV5-1 with TRBJ2-3, with TRBD1 as a possible D gene (7 bases). Per the germline V gene, CDR1 is SGHRS and CDR2 is YFSETQ. The CDR3 totals 13 residues. CDR3 amino acids: CASSIRGTDTQYF. For the CDR3, the DNA is TGCGCCAGCAGCATCCGGGGGACAGATACACAGTATTTT.

The chain employs TRBV28 and TRBJ2-1, with D unresolved. V was pared by 5 bases and J by 10 bases, with 9 bases between. Per germline, CDR1 MDHEN and CDR2 SYDVKM. The CDR3 length is 11 residues. The CDR3 reads CASSLTPEQFF. DNA of the CDR3: TGTGCCAGCAGTCTTACCCCCGAGCAGTTCTTC.

The table lists this clonotype with a few counts. V gene TRBV5-5 combines with J gene TRBJ2-2; TRBD1 matches at 7 bases. There are 13 residues in the CDR3. With 10 bases clipped from V and 1 base from J, the junction kept 4 bases outside the gene matches. The germline V gene has CDR1 SGHKS and CDR2 YYEKEE (reference sequence). The CDR3 sequence is CAGGQENTGELFF. CDR3 bases: TGTGCCGGCGGACAGGAGAACACCGGGGAGCTGTTTTTT.

The V and J genes are TRBV28 and TRBJ1-1; D is unclear. Deletions cut 10 bases from V and 3 bases from J, with 15 bases between. This CDR3 is built from 13 residues. Germline CDR1 and CDR2: MDHEN and SYDVKM. The chain's CDR3 is CATWRYLDTEAFF. CDR3 coding DNA: TGTGCCACCTGGCGGTACCTAGACACTGAAGCTTTCTTT.

CDR3: CASSLAGAGGWNYGYTF. The CDR3 region has the DNA TGTGCCAGCAGTTTAGCGGGGGCAGGGGGATGGAACTATGGCTACACCTTC. V gene TRBV12-3 or TRBV12-4 combines with J gene TRBJ1-2, with 7 nucleotides matching TRBD1. The CDR3 has 17 residues. J lost 2 bases, V lost 0 bases, and 9 bases had no gene match.

This rearrangement joins TRBV12-3 or TRBV12-4 to TRBJ2-6; possibly TRBD1 or TRBD2 for D (5 bases each). The CDR3 has 13 residues. The CDR3 loop is CVGRNSGANVLTF. In DNA form, the CDR3 reads TGTGTGGGACGGAACTCTGGGGCCAACGTCCTGACTTTC.

V is TRBV7-2 and J is TRBJ2-6, with D unresolved. This CDR3 comprises 15 residues. Germline V CDR1 and CDR2: SGHTA, FQGNSA. Between the trimmed V and J ends, which lost 6 bases and 0 bases, there was a span of 9 bases. The CDR3 nucleotides are TGTGCCAGCAGGCTTGGTGGCTCTGGGGCCAACGTCCTGACTTTC. This codes for CASRLGGSGANVLTF.

To note about this clonotype: The conserved final phenylalanine or tryptophan is absent from the CDR3, which likely points to a read error. V is TRBV7-2 and J is TRBJ2-7; TRBD1 aligns across 9 bases. Germline CDR1 reads SGHTA; CDR2 reads FQGNSA. V trimming: 3 bases; J trimming: 1 base; junction bases outside the gene matches: 4. This CDR3 is 15 amino acids long. CDR3 residues: CASSFRTGASYEQYL. The CDR3 DNA reads TGTGCCAGCAGCTTTAGGACAGGGGCGTCCTACGAGCAGTACTTA.

As for this clonotype: An end of the junction does not agree with germline; a read error may underlie this. This rearrangement joins TRBV12-3 or TRBV12-4 to TRBJ2-2; weak D call: TRBD1 (6 bases). The CDR3 extends over 16 amino acids. As DNA, the CDR3 is TGTGCCAGCAGTTGGCCCAATACATGGGACACCGGGGAGCGGTTTTTT. Its translation: CASSWPNTWDTGERFF.

The DNA for the CDR3 is TGTGCCAGCAGCTCGCGTCCAGGGGAAAGCTCCTACGAGCAGTACTTC. Translation: CASSSRPGESSYEQYF. The chain recombines TRBV7-9 with TRBJ2-7; possible D gene TRBD1, 6 bases. This CDR3 has 16 amino acids. Trimming pared 4 bases from V and 0 bases from J, leaving 16 bases between. Germline V CDR1 and CDR2: SEHNR, FQNEAQ (reference sequence).

The sample holds a few counts of this clonotype. The CDR3, as DNA: TGTGCCATCACGAGACAGGGCAGGGACTCCAATCAGCCCCAGCATTTT. Translating gives CAITRQGRDSNQPQHF. V and J are TRBV10-3 and TRBJ1-5; 7 nucleotides line up with TRBD1. In germline, CDR1 is ENHRY, CDR2 SYGVKD. After removal of 7 bases from V and 3 bases from J, the junction contained 12 bases not matched to a gene. The CDR3 runs to 16 residues.

This sequence joins TRBV29-1 and TRBJ1-2, with D perhaps TRBD1 (6 bases). V was pared by 4 bases and J by 4 bases, with 19 bases between. This CDR3 region has 15 residues. The germline V gene has CDR1 SQVTM and CDR2 ANQGSEA. The DNA of the CDR3 is TGCAGCGTTGCCCGGACAGATAGCCGCAGCTATGGCTACACCTTC. Its protein product is CSVARTDSRSYGYTF.

The V call is TRBV2, the J call TRBJ2-5; D might be TRBD1 or TRBD2, each matching 5 bases. CDR1 is SNHLY, CDR2 FYNNEI, per germline. V gave up 11 bases and J gave up 2 bases, with 18 bases separating them. CDR3 length equals 14 residues. CDR3 sequence (DNA): TGTGCCGGGTCCAAAGAGGGGATACAAGAGACCCAGTACTTC. Encoded protein: CAGSKEGIQETQYF. The variable domain in full, with the rest retrieved from reference TRBV2 and TRBJ2-5, is EPEVTQTPSHQVTQMGQEVILRCVPISNHLYFYWYRQILGQKVEFLVSFYNNEISEKSEIFDDQFSVERPDGSNFTLKIRSTKLEDSAMYFCAGSKEGIQETQYFGPGTRLLVL.

This clonotype was found a few times. V usage is TRBV9 and J usage is TRBJ2-7; D perhaps matches TRBD2 (6 bases). Germline CDR1 is SGDLS and CDR2 is YYNGEE. V lost 1 base and J 6 bases, leaving 11 bases between the germline ends. The length of the CDR3 is 13 residues. The CDR3 DNA sequence: TGTGCCAGCAGCGTAATCGGGGGTTCCGAGCAGTACTTC. This sequence encodes CASSVIGGSEQYF.

The chain couples TRBV6-5 to TRBJ2-1; 7 bases are a match to TRBD1. This CDR3 spans 12 amino acids. V lost 5 bases and J lost 9; bases outside the gene matches: 4. Germline CDR1 reads MNHEY; CDR2 reads SVGAGI. In DNA form, the CDR3 reads TGTGCCAGCAGTACGGGACAGCTTGAGCAGTTCTTC. Protein: CASSTGQLEQFF.

The gene calls are TRBV20-1 and TRBJ2-5; 8 bases align to TRBD2. Germline lookup yields CDR1 DFQATT and CDR2 SNEGSKA (reference sequence). The CDR3 extends over 14 amino acids. V lost 6 bases to trimming and J lost 1 base; unmatched junction nucleotides: 7. The chain's CDR3 is CSAPAGGFQETQYF. The DNA for the CDR3 is TGCAGTGCACCTGCGGGGGGATTCCAAGAGACCCAGTACTTC.

This chain links TRBV20-1 with TRBJ2-4, with D possibly being TRBD2 (6 bases). V was cut by 2 bases and J by 8 bases, with 13 bases left in between. In germline, CDR1 is DFQATT, CDR2 SNEGSKA (reference sequence). The CDR3 is 13 residues long. CDR3 region: CSARFRSGDIQYF. The CDR3 DNA follows: TGCAGTGCTAGATTCAGGTCGGGGGACATTCAGTACTTC.